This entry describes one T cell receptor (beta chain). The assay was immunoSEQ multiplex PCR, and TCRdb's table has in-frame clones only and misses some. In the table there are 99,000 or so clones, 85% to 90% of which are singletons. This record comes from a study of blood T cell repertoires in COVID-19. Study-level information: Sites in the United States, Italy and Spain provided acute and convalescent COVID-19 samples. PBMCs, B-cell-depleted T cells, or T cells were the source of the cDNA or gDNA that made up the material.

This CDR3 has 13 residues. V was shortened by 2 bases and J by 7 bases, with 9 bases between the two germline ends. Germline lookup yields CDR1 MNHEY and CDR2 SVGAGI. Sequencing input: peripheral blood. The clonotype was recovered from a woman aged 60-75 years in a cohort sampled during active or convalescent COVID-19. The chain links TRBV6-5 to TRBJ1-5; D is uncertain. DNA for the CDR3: TGTGCCAGCAGTTACGGAGGCGGACAGCCCCAGCATTTT. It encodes CASSYGGGQPQHF.